The rows below give T cell receptor beta chains drawn from one sample of a study of cytomegalovirus exposure and HLA in healthy donors. TCRdb keeps only in-frame clones here, not all; method: immunoSEQ multiplex PCR. The data contain under 200,000 clones, roughly 79% of them singletons. The sequencing input was PBMCs. The source is a man aged 45-65 years in good health and CMV-seropositive. Each CDR3 is given with its conserved first and last residue. D genes are given only for firm matches. Clone size is stated in some rows and not others, as once, few, many or a class when expanded.

clone_size j_call v_call d_call cdr3_aa cdr3_nt
once TRBJ2-3 TRBV12-5 - CASGLGGSTTDTQYF TGTGCTAGTGGTTTGGGCGGGTCGACGACAGATACGCAGTATTTT
- TRBJ1-6 TRBV19 - CASSSGTTDNSPLHF TGTGCCAGTAGTTCAGGGACAACTGATAATTCACCCCTCCACTTT
- TRBJ1-2 TRBV7-2 - CASNVGGGNYGYTF TGTGCCAGCAACGTAGGGGGGGGTAACTATGGCTACACCTTC
- TRBJ1-2 TRBV4-1 - CASSQEGTDSYYGYTF TGCGCCAGCAGCCAAGAAGGGACGGACAGCTACTATGGCTACACCTTC
- TRBJ2-2 TRBV28 - CASRKTNTGELFF TGTGCCAGCAGGAAGACAAACACCGGGGAGCTGTTTTTT
once TRBJ2-7 TRBV5-6 TRBD2 CASSPGLAGYEQYF TGTGCCAGCAGCCCGGGACTAGCGGGGTACGAGCAGTACTTC
- TRBJ1-1 TRBV6-1 TRBD1 CASSQDRVLLF TGTGCCAGCAGTCAAGACAGGGTCTTGCTCTTT
once TRBJ2-5 TRBV10-3 TRBD2 CAISDLAGAQETQYF TGTGCCATCAGTGATCTAGCGGGGGCCCAAGAGACCCAGTACTTC
- TRBJ2-7 TRBV27 TRBD1 CASSLEWTGGYEQYF TGTGCCAGCAGTTTAGAGTGGACAGGGGGCTACGAGCAGTACTTC
once TRBJ2-5 TRBV5-5 TRBD2 CASSLVGGETQYF TGTGCCAGCAGCTTGGTCGGGGGGGAGACCCAGTACTTC
- TRBJ2-6 TRBV6-1 TRBD1 CASSGQGQGAGGANVLTF TGTGCCAGCAGTGGTCAGGGACAGGGGGCGGGTGGGGCCAACGTCCTGACTTTC
- TRBJ1-3 TRBV4-1 - CASSLNSLPGNTIYF TGCGCCAGCAGCCTGAATAGCCTTCCTGGAAACACCATATATTTT
- TRBJ1-5 TRBV6-5 - CASSLELNQPQHF TGTGCCAGCAGCCTCGAGCTCAATCAGCCCCAGCATTTT
- TRBJ1-1 TRBV6-1 TRBD1 CASSEPSTGVSEAFF TGTGCCAGCAGTGAACCCTCGACAGGGGTATCTGAAGCTTTCTTT
- TRBJ2-7 TRBV30 - CAWGGGGLPEQYF TGTGCCTGGGGAGGGGGGGGCCTTCCCGAGCAGTACTTC
few TRBJ1-5 TRBV7-8 - CASSVRTGLGQPQHF TGTGCCAGCAGCGTTAGGACGGGGTTGGGTCAGCCCCAGCATTTT
- TRBJ2-1 TRBV29-1 - CSVDGQGFLNEQFF TGCAGCGTTGATGGGCAGGGGTTTTTGAATGAGCAGTTCTTC
- TRBJ1-5 TRBV5-8 - CASSLARGGGNQPQHF TGTGCCAGCAGCTTGGCCCGGGGAGGGGGCAATCAGCCCCAGCATTTT
- TRBJ1-3 TRBV28 TRBD1 CASISHIQKRQGASGNTIYF TGTGCCAGCATTTCACACATCCAAAAAAGACAGGGGGCGTCTGGAAACACCATATATTTT
- TRBJ2-1 TRBV28 - CASSFGSLRDEQFF TGTGCCAGCAGTTTCGGGTCGCTCCGGGATGAGCAGTTCTTC
- TRBJ2-3 TRBV5-6 TRBD1 CASSQRQGTDTQYF TGTGCCAGCAGCCAGCGACAGGGGACAGATACGCAGTATTTT
- TRBJ2-7 TRBV14 - CASSPSRGGLTDEQYF TGTGCCAGCAGCCCCTCGAGGGGGGGGCTAACGGACGAGCAGTACTTC
- TRBJ2-1 TRBV6-5 TRBD2 CASSRTSGGKNEQFF TGTGCCAGCAGCCGGACTAGCGGGGGGAAAAATGAGCAGTTCTTC
- TRBJ1-2 TRBV5-6 TRBD1 CASSLPAGGGYTF TGTGCCAGCAGCTTGCCCGCAGGGGGGGGCTACACCTTC
- TRBJ2-3 TRBV29-1 - CSVEGQTDTQYF TGCAGCGTTGAGGGCCAAACAGATACGCAGTATTTT
- TRBJ2-2 TRBV7-9 - CAGWRGANTGELFF TGTGCCGGCTGGCGGGGAGCGAACACCGGGGAGCTGTTTTTT
- TRBJ2-7 TRBV7-3 - CASSLSAGDTYEQYF TGTGCCAGCAGCCTCAGTGCCGGGGACACCTACGAGCAGTACTTC
- TRBJ2-3 TRBV27 TRBD1 CASSPHRGRADTQYF TGTGCCAGCAGTCCCCACAGGGGGCGAGCAGATACGCAGTATTTT
- TRBJ1-2 TRBV19 - CASSIRSGGSYGYTF TGTGCCAGTAGTATCAGGTCTGGGGGGAGCTATGGCTACACCTTC
- TRBJ1-6 TRBV2 TRBD1 CASSGDRGPNSPLHF TGTGCCAGCAGTGGCGACAGGGGCCCCAATTCACCCCTCCACTTT
- TRBJ1-1 TRBV7-2 TRBD1 CASLKGQYTEAFF TGTGCCAGTCTTAAGGGACAGTACACTGAAGCTTTCTTT
once TRBJ1-2 TRBV2 TRBD1 CASRDSNYGYTF TGTGCCAGCCGGGACAGTAACTATGGCTACACCTTC
- TRBJ2-1 TRBV9 TRBD2 CASSVITSGVGEQFF TGTGCCAGCAGCGTAATCACTAGCGGGGTGGGGGAGCAGTTCTTC
- TRBJ2-1 TRBV7-2 TRBD2 CASSRGSLAGGANEQFF TGTGCCAGCAGCCGGGGGTCCTTAGCGGGGGGTGCCAATGAGCAGTTCTTC
once TRBJ1-2 TRBV6-1 TRBD1 CASSEAGQFGPYGYTF TGTGCCAGCAGTGAAGCGGGACAGTTCGGACCCTATGGCTACACCTTC
- TRBJ1-2 TRBV7-9 TRBD1 CASSRGTGYGYTF TGTGCCAGCAGCCGAGGGACAGGCTATGGCTACACCTTC
- TRBJ1-1 TRBV10-1 TRBD1 CASSQTGYRTEAFF TGCGCCAGCAGCCAGACAGGGTATAGGACTGAAGCTTTCTTT
- TRBJ1-2 TRBV19 - CASSQAVYGYTF TGTGCCAGTAGTCAGGCAGTTTATGGCTACACCTTC
- TRBJ1-2 TRBV2 - CASIPGTSVLGYTF TGTGCCAGCATTCCCGGGACATCGGTCTTAGGCTACACCTTC
- TRBJ1-2 TRBV7-2 TRBD1 CASSLQGGPTNYGYTF TGTGCCAGCAGCTTACAGGGGGGTCCGACTAACTATGGCTACACCTTC
few TRBJ2-3 TRBV18 - CASSPAGSSTDTQYF TGTGCCAGCTCACCAGCGGGGTCAAGCACAGATACGCAGTATTTT
- TRBJ1-5 TRBV6-6 TRBD1 CASTSGTGVGQPQHF TGTGCCAGCACCTCCGGGACAGGGGTTGGTCAGCCCCAGCATTTT
- TRBJ2-3 TRBV7-9 TRBD1 CSSSPRQGDADTQYF TGTTCCAGCAGCCCCAGACAGGGTGACGCAGATACGCAGTATTTT
- TRBJ1-5 TRBV19 TRBD1 CASSDRVQPQHF TGTGCCAGTAGCGACAGGGTTCAGCCCCAGCATTTT
- TRBJ2-3 TRBV19 - CASSRQGTDTQYF TGTGCCAGTAGTAGGCAGGGTACAGATACGCAGTATTTT
- TRBJ1-4 TRBV28 - CASTPAEQGWVEKLFF TGTGCCAGCACCCCAGCGGAACAGGGCTGGGTAGAAAAACTGTTTTTT
- TRBJ2-3 TRBV5-1 TRBD2 CASSSSGAYTQYF TGCGCCAGCAGTAGCAGCGGGGCTTATACGCAGTATTTT
hyperexpanded TRBJ1-3 TRBV28 TRBD1 CASSLSPDREWDTIYF TGTGCCAGCAGTTTAAGCCCCGACAGGGAATGGGACACCATATATTTT
- TRBJ1-4 TRBV28 - CASSTPEITNEKLFF TGTGCCAGCAGTACCCCAGAAATAACTAATGAAAAACTGTTTTTT
- TRBJ1-2 TRBV18 - CASSTRTNNYGYTF TGTGCCAGCTCAACACGTACAAACAACTATGGCTACACCTTC
- TRBJ2-5 TRBV19 TRBD1 CASSPGQDVETQYF TGTGCCAGTAGTCCTGGACAGGACGTGGAGACCCAGTACTTC
- TRBJ1-1 TRBV19 TRBD1 CASSIYWTGMNTEAFF TGTGCCAGTAGTATATACTGGACAGGGATGAACACTGAAGCTTTCTTT
- TRBJ2-4 TRBV2 TRBD1 CASSKDRGIAKNIQYF TGTGCCAGCAGTAAGGACAGGGGGATAGCCAAAAACATTCAGTACTTC
- TRBJ1-4 TRBV28 - CASRPRQANYEKLFF TGTGCCAGCAGGCCACGACAGGCAAATTATGAAAAACTGTTTTTT
once TRBJ2-3 TRBV18 - CASSPPVLDTQYF TGTGCCAGCTCACCACCGGTACTTGATACGCAGTATTTT